A single TCR beta chain is shown here with its context. Its antigen target is currently unknown. Per-base qualities were not stored, and no clone one base away is much larger. These data are taken from a study of blood T cell repertoires in COVID-19 (dated by TCRdb to 2020 to 2022). Looking at the study overall: The collaborator samples originated in the United States, Italy and Spain and spanned the acute and convalescent phases of COVID-19. Where available, HLA class I and class II types were taken from metadata supplied by the sample provider and were not determined by assay-based typing. Nearly every sample came with metadata listing a de-identified subject ID, COVID-19 status, age in years and sex. Deeply sampled blood TCRbeta repertoires from subjects exposed to, actively infected with, or recovered from COVID-19 were included in the dataset. The repertoires were made available in a free public database intended to serve as a resource for research on the immune response to SARS-CoV-2. The samples were drawn from two sources: the first 160 participants of the ongoing ImmuneRACE study, and some 1,300 subjects contributed by 6 global collaborators. The material from the prospective study consisted of cDNA or gDNA derived from T cells, B-cell-depleted T cells, or PBMCs.

The immunoSEQ Assay, a bias-controlled multiplex PCR, was used to amplify TCRbeta CDR3 regions from genomic DNA. As for the original processing: Within the assay, amplification of reference gene primers was used to estimate how many nucleated cells each sample contained. To quantify the absolute abundance of each unique TCRbeta CDR3 rearrangement, sequence reads were collapsed and filtered. For each sample, productive Simpson clonality was calculated as the square root of Simpson's diversity index over productive rearrangements. TCRdb re-hosts the immuneACCESS table, in-frame sequences only. Its copies lack some clones; in the studies checked, an unresolved V gene accounts for under half of them, and the cause for the rest is not known. Clone size and the V and J calls come from that table; the DNA yielded D and trimming. The sample table shows 180,000 or so clones, and 80% are seen once. Of the sample, 14% is held by the ten largest clones.

Findings and caveats that apply to the study as a whole: How much clinical and demographic metadata was included differed by source and by participant, and the metadata was provided uncurated.

Participants in the prospective study were enrolled through a virtual design, were aged about 18 to 90 years, and lived in 24 United States geographic areas. In the prospective study, cohorts were assigned on the basis of participant-reported clinical history obtained from a screening survey and a study questionnaire. Exposed participants were defined as having been in contact with someone with a PCR-confirmed or clinician-diagnosed COVID-19 case within 2 weeks of study entry. In the prospective study, whole blood, serum and a nasopharyngeal or oropharyngeal swab were collected from each participant by mobile phlebotomists. Prospective study participants could optionally give additional blood draws and questionnaires over a roughly 2-month period. Blood samples from the prospective study were shipped frozen or at room temperature prior to DNA extraction. CDR1 ENHRY and CDR2 SYGVKD are derived from the germline V gene. The CDR3, from cysteine to phenylalanine, totals 19 residues. The sequence is cut down to CDR3 DNA, 57 bases in frame from base 1. Ends trimmed: V by 4 bases, J by 5 bases; bases unmatched to a gene: 17.

Recombination linked TRBV10-3 to TRBJ2-3; TRBD2 agrees with 11 junctional bases. The clonotype comes from a man in his 60s who had been exposed to COVID-19. Sequenced material: PBMCs or T cells enriched from blood (not recorded which). The CDR3 region reads CAISGSGITSGSILDTQYF. The sequenced DNA: TGTGCCATCAGTGGGTCTGGGATTACTAGCGGGAGTATCCTAGATACGCAGTATTTT.